Shown below are 27 T cell receptor beta chains from a single sample sequenced in a study of control samples from healthy donors and cancer patients. Clones were read by immunoSEQ multiplex PCR, and TCRdb kept only the in-frame ones, dropping some. The profile shows 120,000 to 150,000 clones, around 90% of them singletons. Sequenced input: blood. The receptors were sampled from a man younger than 35 in good health.

The rearrangement joins TRBV4-2 to TRBJ2-1; D is tentatively TRBD1 or TRBD2 (6 bases each). The CDR3 covers 15 residues. In germline, CDR1 is LGHNA, CDR2 YNFKEQ. Trimming cost V 0 bases and J 8 bases, with 14 bases left between them. CDR3 nucleotides: TGTGCCAGCAGCCAAGAAGGTGGAGGGGGATATGAGCAGTTCTTC. It translates to CASSQEGGGGYEQFF.

The chain couples TRBV10-3 to TRBJ1-5, with 10 bases fitting TRBD1. CDR1 and CDR2 from the germline V gene are ENHRY and SYGVKD. The trim removed 10 bases at V and 0 bases at J, leaving 6 bases unmatched. The CDR3 runs 15 residues. The CDR3: CATGTGEDSNQPQHF. The CDR3, as DNA: TGTGCCACCGGGACAGGGGAGGATAGCAATCAGCCCCAGCATTTT.

The V gene is TRBV3-1 (or the pseudogene TRBV3-2), the J gene TRBJ2-7, with TRBD1 identical over 7 bases. J was trimmed by 6 bases and V by 4 bases; bases with no gene match: 6. This CDR3 comprises 13 residues. The V gene's germline CDR1 is LGHDT and CDR2 YNNKEL (reference sequence). The CDR3 protein is CASSLDRASEQYF. Written as DNA, the CDR3 is TGTGCCAGCAGCCTTGACAGGGCAAGCGAGCAGTACTTC.

The chain has TRBV19 and TRBJ2-1; no clear D. Trimming took 1 base from V and 5 from J, leaving 3 bases between them. Germline CDR1 and CDR2: LNHDA and SQIVND (reference sequence). This CDR3 comprises 12 residues. DNA of the CDR3: TGTGCCAGTAGTATAGTGGACAATGAGCAGTTCTTC. Amino acids: CASSIVDNEQFF.

This chain uses TRBV5-4 with TRBJ1-1, with D unresolved. This CDR3 is 14 amino acids long. V lost 0 bases and J 6 bases, leaving 12 bases between the germline ends. The germline CDR1 and CDR2 sequences are SGHNT and YYREEE (reference sequence). CDR3 DNA: TGTGCCAGCAGCTTGGAGCCCCCGGATGCTGAAGCTTTCTTT. It specifies CASSLEPPDAEAFF.

The table lists this clone with a few counts. The chain couples TRBV7-2 to TRBJ2-5; perhaps TRBD1 as D (6 bases). This CDR3 contains 15 residues. The V end lost 1 base, the J end lost 3 bases, and 12 bases lay between the germline ends. CDR1 and CDR2 from the germline V gene are SGHTA and FQGNSA. The CDR3 region has the DNA TGTGCCAGCAGCTTAGAGAAGGACAGCGAAGAGACCCAGTACTTC. As protein: CASSLEKDSEETQYF.

The table lists this clone with a few counts. V usage is TRBV30 and J usage is TRBJ1-2; 9 bases fit TRBD1. Germline CDR1 is GTSNPN and CDR2 is SVGIG (reference sequence). This CDR3 has 15 residues. The J segment lost 5 bases and the V segment lost 2 bases, leaving 9 bases of the junction unmatched. The CDR3 loop reads CAWSRGTGRRYGYTF. The CDR3 DNA reads as TGTGCCTGGAGTAGAGGGACAGGGCGAAGGTATGGCTACACCTTC.

The chain couples TRBV2 to TRBJ1-4; 11 positions agree with TRBD1. The CDR3 runs 16 residues. The V gene's germline CDR1 is SNHLY and CDR2 FYNNEI. V gave up 5 bases and J gave up 0 bases; unmatched junction bases: 2. The CDR3: CASSRDRGATNEKLFF. The CDR3 DNA reads as TGTGCCAGCAGTAGGGACAGGGGGGCAACTAATGAAAAACTGTTTTTT. The whole variable domain, remainder taken from reference TRBV2 and TRBJ1-4, is EPEVTQTPSHQVTQMGQEVILRCVPISNHLYFYWYRQILGQKVEFLVSFYNNEISEKSEIFDDQFSVERPDGSNFTLKIRSTKLEDSAMYFCASSRDRGATNEKLFFGSGTQLSVL.

The J gene is TRBJ1-4, the V gene TRBV5-1; possibly TRBD1 for D (5 bases). The length of the CDR3 is 15 residues. Trimming took 5 bases from V and 1 from J, leaving 12 bases between them. Germline loops: CDR1 SGHRS, CDR2 YFSETQ. The CDR3 sequence: CASREGLGTNEKLFF. The CDR3 region has the DNA TGCGCCAGCAGAGAGGGGCTTGGAACTAATGAAAAACTGTTTTTT.

The V and J genes are TRBV6-5 and TRBJ1-6; 7 nucleotides match TRBD1. Germline V gene lookup returns CDR1 MNHEY and CDR2 SVGAGI. This CDR3 is 14 amino acids long. V shed 7 bases and J 4 bases; nucleotides not matched to a gene: 4. CDR3 region: CASTQTGYNSPLHF. The CDR3 coding sequence is TGTGCCAGCACCCAGACAGGGTATAATTCACCCCTCCACTTT.

The chain carries TRBV6-6 and TRBJ2-7, with 10 positions matching TRBD1. Germline CDR1 and CDR2: MNHNY and SVGAGI (reference sequence). The CDR3 extends over 17 amino acids. Trimming cost V 5 bases and J 4 bases; bases outside gene matches: 14. Written as DNA, the CDR3 is TGTGCCAGCAGTCCTCTAGTCGGGGACAGGGGAGGGTACGAGCAGTACTTC. Amino acids: CASSPLVGDRGGYEQYF.

CDR3 region: CASSGTGGSDTQYF. The CDR3 DNA follows: TGCGCCAGCTCCGGGACAGGGGGCTCAGATACGCAGTATTTT. The rearrangement links TRBV5-1 to TRBJ2-3; 12 bases agree with TRBD1. Per germline, CDR1 SGHRS and CDR2 YFSETQ. Unmatched junction bases numbered 4, after V lost 7 bases and J lost 4 bases. This CDR3 region has 14 residues.

The V gene is TRBV7-2, the J gene TRBJ1-2; D is perhaps TRBD1 (6 bases). Trimming took off 3 bases at V and 7 bases at J, with 18 bases between the two ends. Germline V gene lookup returns CDR1 SGHTA and CDR2 FQGNSA. This CDR3 contains 15 residues. The CDR3, as DNA: TGTGCCAGCAGCTTGTATTCAGGGGCCACTGGTGGCTACACCTTC. Translated: CASSLYSGATGGYTF.

CDR3: CASSSVGDEQYF. The CDR3, as DNA: TGTGCCAGCAGCTCAGTAGGGGACGAGCAGTACTTC. This chain uses TRBV11-2 with TRBJ2-7; the D gene is possibly TRBD1 (5 bases). The CDR3 is 12 residues long. Germline CDR1 and CDR2: SGHAT and FQNNGV. Trimming pared 4 bases from V and 5 bases from J, leaving 9 bases between.

This clone occurred once. The rearrangement uses TRBV15 and TRBJ1-2; D possibly corresponds to TRBD1 (6 bases). Germline-derived CDR1 and CDR2 are LNHNV and YYDKDF (reference sequence). With 1 base removed from V and 6 bases from J, the gap between germline ends came to 12 bases. The CDR3 runs to 14 residues. CDR3: CATSRGQVGDGYTF. The CDR3 DNA sequence: TGTGCCACCAGCAGAGGACAGGTTGGGGATGGCTACACCTTC.

The chain employs TRBV6-4 and TRBJ1-6; D is unresolved. The CDR3 runs 13 residues. The V and J ends lost 2 bases and 4 bases respectively, with 3 bases between them. Germline CDR1 and CDR2: MRHNA and SNTAGT. CDR3 sequence: CASSDRYNSPLHF. The CDR3 DNA reads as TGTGCCAGCAGTGACAGGTATAATTCACCCCTCCACTTT.

This clone was seen just once. The V call is TRBV6-4, the J call TRBJ1-5, with TRBD1 matching 7 bases. The V gene end was trimmed by 2 bases and the J gene end by 1 base; junction bases not matched to a gene: 20. The CDR3 runs 21 residues. Per the germline V gene, CDR1 is MRHNA and CDR2 is SNTAGT. CDR3 in DNA: TGTGCCAGCAGTGACCCGGGCTGGGACAGAGCCGGCTCGGTGAGCAATCAGCCCCAGCATTTT. Translated, it gives CASSDPGWDRAGSVSNQPQHF.

The chain has TRBV5-4 and TRBJ2-1; D might be TRBD2 (6 bases). Looked up from germline, CDR1 is SGHNT and CDR2 is YYREEE (reference sequence). Trimming removed 0 bases from V and 2 bases from J, with 15 bases in between. The CDR3 runs 17 residues. Here the CDR3 DNA reads TGTGCCAGCAGCTTGGGTGGGACTCAATACGCCTACAATGAGCAGTTCTTC. Its translation: CASSLGGTQYAYNEQFF.

This clone is a singleton in its sample. The gene calls are TRBV14 and TRBJ2-5; D assignment may be TRBD1 or TRBD2 (6 bases each). The CDR3 is made up of 17 amino acids. Germline V gene sequence: CDR1 SGHDN, CDR2 FVKESK. Deletions cut 5 bases from V and 0 bases from J, with 19 bases between. This chain's CDR3 is CASSTAGGGEYQETQYF. DNA of the CDR3: TGTGCCAGCAGCACCGCCGGGGGCGGGGAGTACCAAGAGACCCAGTACTTC.

The V and J genes are TRBV10-1 and TRBJ1-5; TRBD1 agrees at 9 bases. Germline loops: CDR1 WNHNN, CDR2 SYGVQD (reference sequence). The V segment lost 1 base and the J segment 4 bases; nucleotides outside the gene matches: 5. The CDR3 consists of 16 residues. CDR3 sequence reads: CASSEYRGLPNQPQHF. The CDR3 region has the DNA TGCGCCAGCAGTGAGTACAGGGGGCTTCCAAATCAGCCCCAGCATTTT.

The V and J genes are TRBV15 and TRBJ1-5; maybe TRBD1 (5 bases). The germline CDR1 and CDR2 sequences are LNHNV and YYDKDF (reference sequence). Trimming took off 0 bases at V and 0 bases at J, with 15 bases between the two ends. This CDR3 is 18 amino acids long. CDR3 nucleotide sequence: TGTGCCACCAGCAGAGATCTTCGCGGGGGGTTTAGCAATCAGCCCCAGCATTTT. Its translation: CATSRDLRGGFSNQPQHF.

The V and J genes are TRBV19 and TRBJ1-2; D unclear. Per the germline V gene, CDR1 is LNHDA and CDR2 is SQIVND (reference sequence). The CDR3 runs 14 residues. Trimming took off 1 base at V and 4 bases at J, with 10 bases between the two ends. The CDR3 sequence: CASSIVAGGYGYTF. CDR3 bases: TGTGCCAGTAGTATAGTAGCAGGAGGCTATGGCTACACCTTC.

This sequence joins TRBV7-9 and TRBJ1-4; the D is unclear. V gave up 5 bases and J gave up 5 bases, with 3 bases separating them. The CDR3 extends over 11 amino acids. CDR1 is SEHNR, CDR2 FQNEAQ, per germline (reference sequence). Here the CDR3 DNA reads TGTGCCAGCAGCCGCAATGAAAAACTGTTTTTT. Translation gives CASSRNEKLFF.

The V gene is TRBV6-1, the J gene TRBJ1-4; 8 nucleotides line up with TRBD1. CDR1 and CDR2 from the germline V gene are MNHNS and SASEGT. V lost 4 bases to trimming and J lost 0 bases; unmatched junction nucleotides: 4. This CDR3 is 16 amino acids long. CDR3 amino acids: CASSGTGHSTNEKLFF. The CDR3 coding sequence is TGTGCCAGCAGTGGGACAGGGCACTCAACTAATGAAAAACTGTTTTTT.

In this sample, this clone turned up once. The chain uses TRBV10-3 and TRBJ2-2, with a weak D call TRBD2 (6 bases). The CDR3 is made up of 13 amino acids. V shed 2 bases and J shed 7 bases, with 8 bases lying between them. From germline, CDR1 is ENHRY and CDR2 SYGVKD. The CDR3 sequence: CAISEAGIGELFF. The DNA for the CDR3 is TGTGCCATCAGTGAGGCGGGAATCGGGGAGCTGTTTTTT.

V is TRBV6-2 or TRBV6-3 and J is TRBJ2-1; perhaps D is TRBD1 or TRBD2 (6 bases each). Germline V gene data show CDR1 as MNHEY and CDR2 as SVGEGT. V shed 2 bases and J shed 4 bases, with 18 bases lying between them. This CDR3 comprises 17 residues. The CDR3 DNA follows: TGTGCCAGCAGTTACGGGCTGTGGCAGGGGACTTACAATGAGCAGTTCTTC. It specifies CASSYGLWQGTYNEQFF.

This sequence joins TRBV15 and TRBJ2-7; no firm D call. Trimming took off 0 bases at V and 5 bases at J, with 11 bases between the two ends. Germline V gene data show CDR1 as LNHNV and CDR2 as YYDKDF (reference sequence). The CDR3 has 14 amino acids. The CDR3 DNA sequence: TGTGCCACCAGCAGAGAACAGAACAAGGACGAGCAGTACTTC. Translation: CATSREQNKDEQYF.